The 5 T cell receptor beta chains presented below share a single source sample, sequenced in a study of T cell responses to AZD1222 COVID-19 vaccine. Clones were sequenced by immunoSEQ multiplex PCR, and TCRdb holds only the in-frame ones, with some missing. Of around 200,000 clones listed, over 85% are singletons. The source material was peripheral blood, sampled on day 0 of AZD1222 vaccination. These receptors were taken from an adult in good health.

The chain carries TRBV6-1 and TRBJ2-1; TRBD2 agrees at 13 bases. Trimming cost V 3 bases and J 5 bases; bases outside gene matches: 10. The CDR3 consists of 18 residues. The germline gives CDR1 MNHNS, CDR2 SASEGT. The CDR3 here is CASSDRWGLAGPNNEQFF. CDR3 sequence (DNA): TGTGCCAGCAGTGATCGTTGGGGACTAGCGGGGCCAAACAATGAGCAGTTCTTC.

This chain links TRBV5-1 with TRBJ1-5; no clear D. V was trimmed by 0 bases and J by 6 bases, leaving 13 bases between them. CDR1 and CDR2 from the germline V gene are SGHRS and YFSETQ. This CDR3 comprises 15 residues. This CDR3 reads CASSLGPDSGQPQHF. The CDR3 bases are TGCGCCAGCAGCTTGGGTCCGGATTCTGGTCAGCCCCAGCATTTT. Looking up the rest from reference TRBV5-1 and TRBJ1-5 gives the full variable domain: KAGVTQTPRYLIKTRGQQVTLSCSPISGHRSVSWYQQTPGQGLQFLFEYFSETQRNKGNFPGRFSGRQFSNSRSEMNVSTLELGDSALYLCASSLGPDSGQPQHFGDGTRLSIL.

The CDR3 is CASSRDYSNQPQHF. CDR3 coding DNA: TGTGCCAGCAGCCGGGACTATAGCAATCAGCCCCAGCATTTT. The chain uses TRBV6-4 and TRBJ1-5; possibly TRBD1 for D (5 bases). CDR3 length: 14 amino acids. The germline V gene encodes CDR1 MRHNA and CDR2 SNTAGT. The V gene lost 6 bases and the J gene lost 0 bases, with 9 bases spanning the gap.

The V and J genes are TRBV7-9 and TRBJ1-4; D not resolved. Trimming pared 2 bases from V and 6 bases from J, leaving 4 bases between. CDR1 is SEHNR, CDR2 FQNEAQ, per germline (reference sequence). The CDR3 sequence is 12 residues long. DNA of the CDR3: TGTGCCAGCAGCTTATCGGATGAAAAACTGTTTTTT. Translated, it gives CASSLSDEKLFF.

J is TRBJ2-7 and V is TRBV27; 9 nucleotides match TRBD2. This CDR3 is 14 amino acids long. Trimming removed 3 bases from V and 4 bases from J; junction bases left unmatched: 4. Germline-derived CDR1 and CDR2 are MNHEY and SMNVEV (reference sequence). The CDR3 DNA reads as TGTGCCAGCAGTTTGGGTAGCGGGGGATACGAGCAGTACTTC. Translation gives CASSLGSGGYEQYF.